This passage covers 9 T cell receptor beta chains from one sample sequenced in a study of blood T cell repertoires in COVID-19. Libraries were prepared by immunoSEQ multiplex PCR; TCRdb keeps only in-frame clonotypes and omits some of them. The table has about 180,000 clones, about 90% seen once; the top ten hold over 0.95%. Sequenced material: PBMCs or T cells enriched from blood (not recorded which). The receptor source for this set is a human donor with acute COVID-19. The donor label of this sample is uncertain.

This chain uses TRBV11-2 with TRBJ2-3; TRBD1 might be the D (5 bases). The CDR3 covers 13 residues. V gave up 5 bases and J gave up 7 bases, with 13 bases separating them. The V gene's germline CDR1 is SGHAT and CDR2 FQNNGV. The CDR3 region is CASSDHRKHTQYF. The CDR3 DNA reads as TGTGCCAGCAGCGATCACAGGAAGCATACGCAGTATTTT.

V gene TRBV10-3 combines with J gene TRBJ1-5, with 7 bases fitting TRBD1. CDR1 is ENHRY, CDR2 SYGVKD, per germline. After removal of 7 bases from V and 2 bases from J, the junction contained 14 bases not matched to a gene. This CDR3 is 17 amino acids long. The chain's CDR3 is CAIKTGQLSGGNQPQHF. Written as DNA, the CDR3 is TGTGCCATCAAGACGGGACAGTTGTCCGGAGGCAATCAGCCCCAGCATTTT.

The chain joins TRBV11-2 to TRBJ2-7; a weak D match, TRBD1 (6 bases). V was trimmed by 1 base and J by 5 bases, leaving 15 bases between them. Germline CDR1 is SGHAT and CDR2 is FQNNGV. This CDR3 has 15 residues. CDR3 in DNA: TGTGCCAGCAGCTTAGCGGTACAGGGTCCCCACGAGCAGTACTTC. It encodes CASSLAVQGPHEQYF. The variable domain in full, completed from reference TRBV11-2 and TRBJ2-7, reads EAGVAQSPRYKIIEKRQSVAFWCNPISGHATLYWYQQILGQGPKLLIQFQNNGVVDDSQLPKDRFSAERLKGVDSTLKIQPAKLEDSAVYLCASSLAVQGPHEQYFGPGTRLTVT.

The chain couples TRBV12-5 to TRBJ2-5; D might be TRBD1 (6 bases). Germline CDR1 LGHNT, CDR2 FRNRAP. Trimming stripped 8 bases from V and 2 bases from J, with 9 bases between. This CDR3 region has 12 residues. The CDR3 coding sequence is TGTGCTAGTCTTGGACAGCAAGAGACCCAGTACTTC. As protein: CASLGQQETQYF.

The chain combines TRBV3-1 (or the pseudogene TRBV3-2) with TRBJ2-7; the D gene is possibly TRBD2 (6 bases). The CDR3 loop spans 15 amino acids. Germline assignment: CDR1 LGHDT and CDR2 YNNKEL (reference sequence). Deletions cut 4 bases from V and 3 bases from J, with 16 bases between. The CDR3 nucleotides are TGTGCCAGCAGCCCACGCGGGGCGAAGAACTACGAGCAGTACTTC. This translates into CASSPRGAKNYEQYF.

This sequence joins TRBV5-4 and TRBJ2-6; D call uncertain. CDR3 length: 18 amino acids. Germline CDR1 SGHNT, CDR2 YYREEE (reference sequence). Trimming took 4 bases from V and 2 from J, leaving 19 bases between them. The CDR3 protein is CASSPAGPRSPGANVLTF. The DNA of the CDR3 is TGTGCCAGCAGCCCCGCTGGGCCCAGATCGCCTGGGGCCAACGTCCTGACTTTC.

The V call is TRBV30, the J call TRBJ1-1; D ambiguous. Germline CDR1 and CDR2: GTSNPN and SVGIG (reference sequence). The CDR3 is 15 residues long. V was trimmed by 2 bases and J by 4 bases, leaving 17 bases between them. CDR3 bases: TGTGCCTGGAGTTACATGATGACAATTAGCACTGAAGCTTTCTTT. Amino acids: CAWSYMMTISTEAFF.

V usage is TRBV10-1 and J usage is TRBJ1-5; D remains ambiguous. V dropped 6 bases and J dropped 0 bases, with 12 bases sitting between them. The CDR3 is made up of 15 amino acids. Germline-derived CDR1 and CDR2 are WNHNN and SYGVQD (reference sequence). The CDR3 loop reads CASRGPDRSNQPQHF. The CDR3 region has the DNA TGCGCCAGCAGGGGCCCGGATCGTAGCAATCAGCCCCAGCATTTT.

The V call is TRBV30, the J call TRBJ1-1, with TRBD1 identical over 8 bases. V was clipped by 6 bases and J by 4 bases; unmatched bases: 7. The CDR3 has 13 residues. Germline-derived CDR1 and CDR2 are GTSNPN and SVGIG (reference sequence). CDR3 region: CACRAGGFTEAFF. The CDR3 DNA reads TGTGCCTGTCGCGCAGGGGGCTTCACTGAAGCTTTCTTT.